This TCR beta chain is drawn from a study of cytomegalovirus exposure and HLA in healthy donors. The donors belonged to the roughly 120-subject validation cohort, separate from the approximately 700-subject first cohort. The CDR3 loop spans 14 amino acids. CDR1 is MNHEY and CDR2 is SMNVEV in the germline V gene (reference sequence). V lost 6 bases and J 0 bases, leaving 11 bases between the germline ends. Points on this clone: The antigen is unknown.

The assay was immunoSEQ multiplex PCR, and TCRdb's table has in-frame clones only and misses some. The sample holds about 200,000 clones, 70% to 90% seen once. Study-wide points: Clusters of TCRs from the first cohort tended to co-occur in the 95 to 150 validation repertoires (as a later analysis found). It was confirmed in vitro that three of the CMV-associated chains were specific for CMV antigens.

The chain uses TRBV27 and TRBJ1-2; tentatively, D is TRBD1 (6 bases). The source of this sequence is a woman aged 18-29 years in good health and CMV-seronegative. The sequencing input was PBMCs. The CDR3 is CASRGAGANYGYTF. The CDR3 DNA reads TGTGCCAGCAGGGGCGCAGGGGCTAACTATGGCTACACCTTC.